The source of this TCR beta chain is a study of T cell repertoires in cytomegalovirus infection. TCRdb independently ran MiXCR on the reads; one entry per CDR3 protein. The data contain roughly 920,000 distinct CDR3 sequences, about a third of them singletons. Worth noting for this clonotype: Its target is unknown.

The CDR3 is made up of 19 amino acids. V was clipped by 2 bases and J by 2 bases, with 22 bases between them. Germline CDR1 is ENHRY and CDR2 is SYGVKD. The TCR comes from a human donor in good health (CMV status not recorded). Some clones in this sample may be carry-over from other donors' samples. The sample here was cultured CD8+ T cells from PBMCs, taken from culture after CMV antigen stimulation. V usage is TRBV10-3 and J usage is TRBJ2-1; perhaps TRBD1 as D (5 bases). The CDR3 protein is CAISEKAQLAGPPYNEQFF. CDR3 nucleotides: TGTGCCATCAGTGAGAAAGCCCAGTTGGCAGGGCCTCCCTACAATGAGCAGTTCTTC.